This T cell receptor (beta chain) derives from a study of shared clonotypes between healthy human individuals. Study observations and caveats: Naive CD4 clonotype sharing across a few donors was approximately 5%.

In regard to this clone: What it recognizes is unknown. The identical CDR3 is also encoded by other nucleotide sequences in the sample.

Nashville, Tennessee was home to all donors, each a Caucasian adult. A CD45RA+ naive subset and a CD45RA-negative memory subset were split from CD4+ cells. Germline CDR1 is SGHRS and CDR2 is YFSETQ. The CDR3 extends over 15 amino acids. Trimming at V came to 4 bases and at J to 5 bases, leaving 4 bases not matched to a gene. When replicate PCRs were run on sorted subsets, they used 150 to 250 ng DNA, some 33,000 T cell genomes. The method was immunoSEQ multiplex PCR; TCRdb's version includes in-frame clones alone and lacks a portion of them. This sample has approximately 980,000 clones, with around three quarters found just once.

This chain connects TRBV5-1 to TRBJ2-1, with TRBD2 identical over 12 bases. Sequences were obtained from memory CD4+ T cells sorted from blood. Subset noted: CD45RA-negative fraction. The source is a man aged 18-30 years in good health. The CDR3 DNA is TGCGCCAGCAGCCTAAGACTAGCGGGAGACAATGAGCAGTTCTTC. Residues: CASSLRLAGDNEQFF. Variable domain in full (rest from reference TRBV5-1 and TRBJ2-1): KAGVTQTPRYLIKTRGQQVTLSCSPISGHRSVSWYQQTPGQGLQFLFEYFSETQRNKGNFPGRFSGRQFSNSRSEMNVSTLELGDSALYLCASSLRLAGDNEQFFGPGTRLTVL.